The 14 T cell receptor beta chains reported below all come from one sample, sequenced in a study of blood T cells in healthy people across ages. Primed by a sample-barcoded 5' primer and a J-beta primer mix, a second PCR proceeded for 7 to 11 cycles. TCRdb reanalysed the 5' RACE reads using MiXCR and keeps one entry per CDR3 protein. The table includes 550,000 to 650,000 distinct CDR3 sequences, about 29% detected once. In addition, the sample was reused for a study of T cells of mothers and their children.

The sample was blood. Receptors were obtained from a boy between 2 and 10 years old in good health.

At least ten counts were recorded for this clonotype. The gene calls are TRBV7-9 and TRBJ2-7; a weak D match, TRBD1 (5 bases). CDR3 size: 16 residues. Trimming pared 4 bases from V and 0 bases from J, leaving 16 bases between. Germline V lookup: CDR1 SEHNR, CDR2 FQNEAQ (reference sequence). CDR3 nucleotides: TGTGCCAGCAGCTCGCATCGGACACTAAGCTCCTACGAGCAGTACTTC. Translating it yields CASSSHRTLSSYEQYF. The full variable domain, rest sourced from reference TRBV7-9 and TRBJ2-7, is DTGVSQNPRHKITKRGQNVTFRCDPISEHNRLYWYRQTLGQGPEFLTYFQNEAQLEKSRLLSDRFSAERPKGSFSTLEIQRTEQGDSAMYLCASSSHRTLSSYEQYFGPGTRLTVT.

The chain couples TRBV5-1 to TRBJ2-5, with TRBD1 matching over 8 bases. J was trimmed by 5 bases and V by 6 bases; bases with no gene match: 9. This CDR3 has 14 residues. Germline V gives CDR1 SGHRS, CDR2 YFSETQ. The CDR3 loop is CASTTARTGETQYF. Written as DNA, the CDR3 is TGCGCCAGCACCACGGCCAGGACAGGGGAGACCCAGTACTTC.

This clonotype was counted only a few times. Written as DNA, the CDR3 is TGCGCCAGCAGCCCGGACCTTTCGAACACTGAAGCTTTCTTT. Residues: CASSPDLSNTEAFF. The chain combines TRBV10-1 with TRBJ1-1; D is unclear. CDR3 length: 14 residues. Germline V gene data show CDR1 as WNHNN and CDR2 as SYGVQD (reference sequence). V was cut by 6 bases and J by 1 base, with 12 bases left in between.

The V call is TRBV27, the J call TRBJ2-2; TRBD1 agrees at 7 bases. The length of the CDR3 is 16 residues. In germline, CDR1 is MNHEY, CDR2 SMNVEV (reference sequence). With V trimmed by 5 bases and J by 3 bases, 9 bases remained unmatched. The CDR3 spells CASSMTGFPDTGELFF. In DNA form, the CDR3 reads TGTGCCAGCAGTATGACAGGGTTTCCTGACACCGGGGAGCTGTTTTTT.

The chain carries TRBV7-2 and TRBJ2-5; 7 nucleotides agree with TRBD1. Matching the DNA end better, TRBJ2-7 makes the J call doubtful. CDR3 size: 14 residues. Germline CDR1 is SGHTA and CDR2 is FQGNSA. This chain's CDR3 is CASSPSQGSYEQYF. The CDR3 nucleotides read TGTGCCAGCAGCCCCTCACAGGGGTCCTACGAGCAGTACTTC.

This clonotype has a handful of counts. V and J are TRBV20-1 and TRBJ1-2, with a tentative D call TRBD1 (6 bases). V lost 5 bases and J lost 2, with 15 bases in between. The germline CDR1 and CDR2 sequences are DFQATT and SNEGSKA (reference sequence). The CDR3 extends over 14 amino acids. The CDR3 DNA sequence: TGCAGTGCTTCGGGACCAGGGGTAAACTATGGCTACACCTTC. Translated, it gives CSASGPGVNYGYTF.

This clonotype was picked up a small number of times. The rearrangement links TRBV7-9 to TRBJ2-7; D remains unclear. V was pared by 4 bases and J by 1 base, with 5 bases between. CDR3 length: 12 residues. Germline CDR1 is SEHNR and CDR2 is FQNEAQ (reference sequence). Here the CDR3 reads CASSSKSYEQYF. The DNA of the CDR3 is TGTGCCAGCAGCTCAAAATCCTACGAGCAGTACTTC.

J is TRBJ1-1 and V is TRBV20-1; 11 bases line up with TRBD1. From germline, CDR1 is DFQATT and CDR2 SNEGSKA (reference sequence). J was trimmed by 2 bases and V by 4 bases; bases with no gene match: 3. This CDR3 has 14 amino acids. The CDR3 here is CSATRTGGNTEAFF. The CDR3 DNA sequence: TGCAGTGCTACCAGGACAGGGGGCAACACTGAAGCTTTCTTT.

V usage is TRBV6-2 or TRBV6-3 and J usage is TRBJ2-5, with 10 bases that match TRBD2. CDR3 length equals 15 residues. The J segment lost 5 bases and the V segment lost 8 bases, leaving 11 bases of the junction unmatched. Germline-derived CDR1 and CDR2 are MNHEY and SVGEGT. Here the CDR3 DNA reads TGTGCCAGCTCCTCCAGCGGGAGGGCCAGTGAGACCCAGTACTTC. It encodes CASSSSGRASETQYF.

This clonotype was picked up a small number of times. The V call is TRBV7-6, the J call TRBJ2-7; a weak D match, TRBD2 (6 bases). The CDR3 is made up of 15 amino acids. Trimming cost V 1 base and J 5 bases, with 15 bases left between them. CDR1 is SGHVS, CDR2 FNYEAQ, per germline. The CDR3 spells CASSLDTLARDEQYF. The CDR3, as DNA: TGTGCCAGCAGCTTAGACACACTAGCAAGAGACGAGCAGTACTTC.

The CDR3 sequence: CASSPHPSGGRETQYF. The CDR3 nucleotides read TGTGCCAGCAGCCCTCACCCTAGCGGGGGACGAGAGACCCAGTACTTC. The rearrangement links TRBV4-2 to TRBJ2-5, with 10 bases aligning to TRBD2. This CDR3 has 16 residues. The junction had 9 bases not matched to a gene; V was cut back by 4 bases and J by 4 bases. The germline V gene has CDR1 LGHNA and CDR2 YNFKEQ.

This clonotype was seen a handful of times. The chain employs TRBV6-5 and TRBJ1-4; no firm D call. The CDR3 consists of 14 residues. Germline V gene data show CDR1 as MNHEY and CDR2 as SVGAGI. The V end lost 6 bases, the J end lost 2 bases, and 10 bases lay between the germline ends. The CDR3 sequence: CASSPLRTNEKLFF. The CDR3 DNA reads TGTGCCAGCAGCCCGTTGCGCACTAATGAAAAACTGTTTTTT.

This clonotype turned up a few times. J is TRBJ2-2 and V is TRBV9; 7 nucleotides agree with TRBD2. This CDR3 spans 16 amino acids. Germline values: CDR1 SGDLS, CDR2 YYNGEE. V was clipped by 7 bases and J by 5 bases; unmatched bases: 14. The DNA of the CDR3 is TGTGCCAGCGGCGATCTTACGGGGGGTCGTACCGGGGAGCTGTTTTTT. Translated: CASGDLTGGRTGELFF.

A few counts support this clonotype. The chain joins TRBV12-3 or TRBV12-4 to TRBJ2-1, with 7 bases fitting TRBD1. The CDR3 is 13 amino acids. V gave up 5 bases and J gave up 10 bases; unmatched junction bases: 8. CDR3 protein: CASSLRQGGEQFF. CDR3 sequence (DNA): TGTGCCAGCAGTCTACGACAGGGCGGAGAGCAGTTCTTC.